This T cell receptor (beta chain) derives from a study of blood T cell repertoires in COVID-19. Germline-derived CDR1 and CDR2 are SEHNR and FQNEAQ (reference sequence). V was pared by 5 bases and J by 3 bases, with 15 bases between. The CDR3 length is 15 residues. Assay used: immunoSEQ multiplex PCR; TCRdb lists only in-frame clones, some missing. The data contain hundreds of thousands of clones, roughly nine tenths of them seen just once; the ten biggest clones take up roughly 8%. The V call is TRBV7-9, the J call TRBJ2-3; D is undetermined. The receptor was isolated from a woman aged 50 to 60 with COVID-19, enrolled during active disease. The specimen sequenced was peripheral blood. The CDR3 region has the DNA TGTGCCAGCAGCCCACCCACAGTTACTACAGATACGCAGTATTTT. Protein: CASSPPTVTTDTQYF.